Listed below are T cell receptor beta chains from one sample, sequenced in a study of early T cells in non-severe SARS-CoV-2 infection. One entry per CDR3 protein, called by TCRdb with MiXCR from the 5' RACE reads. The table lists approximately 23,000 distinct CDR3 sequences, about 4% of them singletons, with about a tenth in the top ten. The sample was whole blood. The receptors originated from an adult who was a healthcare worker with PCR-confirmed SARS-CoV-2 infection or an uninfected control (not recorded which). Both conserved end residues are part of each CDR3. The D gene is left open where the match is weak. Where a row states a size, it is once, few, many or the class of an expanded clone; other rows omit it.

CDR3nt: TGTGCCAGCAGTCCGGGACAGGGGAGCACAGATACGCAGTATTTT
CDR3aa: CASSPGQGSTDTQYF
j_gene: TRBJ2-3
d_gene: TRBD1
v_gene: TRBV5-8
abundance: many

CDR3nt: TGTGCCAGCAGCTTATCATCCGCGGGGACTGTCTACGAGCAGTACTTC
CDR3aa: CASSLSSAGTVYEQYF
j_gene: TRBJ2-7
d_gene: -
v_gene: TRBV11-1
abundance: few

CDR3nt: TGTGCCAGCAGCATTAGCGGGAACTCCTACAATGAGCAGTTCTTC
CDR3aa: CASSISGNSYNEQFF
j_gene: TRBJ2-1
d_gene: TRBD2
v_gene: TRBV7-6
abundance: many

CDR3nt: TGTGCCAGCAGCCAAGAAGGGGCCCGTAGAGATGAGCAGTTCTTC
CDR3aa: CASSQEGARRDEQFF
j_gene: TRBJ2-1
d_gene: -
v_gene: TRBV4-2
abundance: many

CDR3nt: TGTGCCACCAGCAGAGAAGGGCGCCACAGTTCCTACAATGAGCAGTTCTTC
CDR3aa: CATSREGRHSSYNEQFF
j_gene: TRBJ2-1
d_gene: -
v_gene: TRBV15
abundance: medium-sized

CDR3nt: TGCGCCAGCAGCTTGGCCCTAGCGGGAGAGCTGTTTTTT
CDR3aa: CASSLALAGELFF
j_gene: TRBJ2-2
d_gene: TRBD2
v_gene: TRBV5-1
abundance: -

CDR3nt: TGTGCCAGCAGTTTTACCGGGAACATTCAGTACTTC
CDR3aa: CASSFTGNIQYF
j_gene: TRBJ2-4
d_gene: -
v_gene: TRBV11-3
abundance: many

CDR3nt: TGTGCCAGCAGCTCCAGACTAGCGGGAGGGAGGTTACAGTTCTTC
CDR3aa: CASSSRLAGGRLQFF
j_gene: TRBJ2-1
d_gene: TRBD2
v_gene: TRBV7-9
abundance: many

CDR3nt: TGTGCCAGCAGTTACCTGGGGGCGCGAGCTTTCTTT
CDR3aa: CASSYLGARAFF
j_gene: TRBJ1-1
d_gene: -
v_gene: TRBV6-6
abundance: many

CDR3nt: TGTGCCAGCAGCGTAGCTACTGCCTCGGGGGAGCAGTACTTC
CDR3aa: CASSVATASGEQYF
j_gene: TRBJ2-7
d_gene: -
v_gene: TRBV9
abundance: few

CDR3nt: TGCAGCGTTGGGCCGGGGAACTACAATGAGCAGTTCTTC
CDR3aa: CSVGPGNYNEQFF
j_gene: TRBJ2-1
d_gene: -
v_gene: TRBV29-1
abundance: many

CDR3nt: TGCGCCAGCAGCTTGGTTAAGTCTAGCGGGAGTGAGACCCAGTACTTC
CDR3aa: CASSLVKSSGSETQYF
j_gene: TRBJ2-5
d_gene: TRBD2
v_gene: TRBV5-1
abundance: medium-sized

CDR3nt: TGCAGTGCTAGAGATCGGGTAGCGGGAGTTTTCGAGCAGTACTTC
CDR3aa: CSARDRVAGVFEQYF
j_gene: TRBJ2-7
d_gene: TRBD2
v_gene: TRBV20-1
abundance: -

CDR3nt: TGTGCCAGCAGCTCGGAGCGGATTCAGTACTTC
CDR3aa: CASSSERIQYF
j_gene: TRBJ2-4
d_gene: -
v_gene: TRBV7-9
abundance: few

CDR3nt: TGTGCCAGCAGCTTAACTGGGACCTTGACAGGGGAGCAGTACTTC
CDR3aa: CASSLTGTLTGEQYF
j_gene: TRBJ2-7
d_gene: TRBD1
v_gene: TRBV7-9
abundance: many

CDR3nt: TGTGCCAGCAGCCAAGCATGGGGCTCTGGAAACACCATATATTTT
CDR3aa: CASSQAWGSGNTIYF
j_gene: TRBJ1-3
d_gene: -
v_gene: TRBV3-1
abundance: many

CDR3nt: TGCAGTGCCTCACTAGCGGGAGGCACCTACGAGCAGTACTTC
CDR3aa: CSASLAGGTYEQYF
j_gene: TRBJ2-7
d_gene: TRBD2
v_gene: TRBV20-1
abundance: many

CDR3nt: TGTGCCAGCAGCTTATCCAGCGGGAGTTATGCCGAGCAGTACTTC
CDR3aa: CASSLSSGSYAEQYF
j_gene: TRBJ2-7
d_gene: TRBD2
v_gene: TRBV7-2
abundance: many

CDR3nt: TGTGCCAGCAGTTTAACTAGCGCTACCGAGCAGTACTTC
CDR3aa: CASSLTSATEQYF
j_gene: TRBJ2-7
d_gene: TRBD2
v_gene: TRBV12-3/TRBV12-4
abundance: many

CDR3nt: TGTGCCAGCAGCCCCAGGGGGAACGGCTACGAGCAGTACTTC
CDR3aa: CASSPRGNGYEQYF
j_gene: TRBJ2-7
d_gene: TRBD1
v_gene: TRBV11-2
abundance: many

CDR3nt: TGTGCCAGCAGCTTGGGGGGGGCGGTAGGAACAGATACGCAGTATTTT
CDR3aa: CASSLGGAVGTDTQYF
j_gene: TRBJ2-3
d_gene: -
v_gene: TRBV5-4
abundance: many

CDR3nt: TGTGCCAGCAGCGTCCGGGACAGGGATCAGCCCCAGCATTTT
CDR3aa: CASSVRDRDQPQHF
j_gene: TRBJ1-5
d_gene: TRBD1
v_gene: TRBV28
abundance: many

CDR3nt: TGTGCCAGCAGGTTAGACAGGGCGTTTGACTATGGCTACACCTTC
CDR3aa: CASRLDRAFDYGYTF
j_gene: TRBJ1-2
d_gene: TRBD1
v_gene: TRBV5-4
abundance: many

CDR3nt: TGTGCCAGCAGCCAAGGCTTGGGGTCCTACGAGCAGTACTTC
CDR3aa: CASSQGLGSYEQYF
j_gene: TRBJ2-7
d_gene: -
v_gene: TRBV3-1
abundance: -

CDR3nt: TGCGCCAGCAGCCCGGACTATACCTCCTACGAGCAGTACTTC
CDR3aa: CASSPDYTSYEQYF
j_gene: TRBJ2-7
d_gene: -
v_gene: TRBV5-1
abundance: many

CDR3nt: TGTGCCAGCAGACCGGGACCTCCCGCAGGAGATACGCAGTATTTT
CDR3aa: CASRPGPPAGDTQYF
j_gene: TRBJ2-3
d_gene: -
v_gene: TRBV5-4
abundance: many

CDR3nt: TGTGCCAGCAGCCAAGTGGGGACTAGCGGCACAGATACGCAGTATTTT
CDR3aa: CASSQVGTSGTDTQYF
j_gene: TRBJ2-3
d_gene: TRBD2
v_gene: TRBV4-2
abundance: many

CDR3nt: TGCAGCGTTGAAATACCTAGCGGGACCTCCCACTGGGCCAACGTCCTGACTTTC
CDR3aa: CSVEIPSGTSHWANVLTF
j_gene: TRBJ2-6
d_gene: TRBD2
v_gene: TRBV29-1
abundance: few

CDR3nt: TGCGCCAGCAGGGCTACCCGGCAGGGGGGAACTGAAGCTTTCTTT
CDR3aa: CASRATRQGGTEAFF
j_gene: TRBJ1-1
d_gene: TRBD1
v_gene: TRBV5-1
abundance: many

CDR3nt: TGCAGCGTTTTTCGCCCGCACGGCCTGACTAGCGGGAGTAAGAATGAGCAGTTCTTC
CDR3aa: CSVFRPHGLTSGSKNEQFF
j_gene: TRBJ2-1
d_gene: TRBD2
v_gene: TRBV29-1
abundance: -

CDR3nt: TGTGCCTGGAGACCTTTGGGGCCCTGGTACTACACCTTC
CDR3aa: CAWRPLGPWYYTF
j_gene: TRBJ1-2
d_gene: -
v_gene: TRBV30
abundance: many

CDR3nt: TGTGCCAGCAGCTACAGTATTTCCACCTACGAGCAGTACTTC
CDR3aa: CASSYSISTYEQYF
j_gene: TRBJ2-7
d_gene: -
v_gene: TRBV7-8
abundance: many

CDR3nt: TGTGCCAGCGGATTCACAGATACGCAGTATTTT
CDR3aa: CASGFTDTQYF
j_gene: TRBJ2-3
d_gene: -
v_gene: TRBV27
abundance: medium-sized

CDR3nt: TGTGCCAGCAGCTTGTTACCCGGGACATCAGAGACCCAGTACTTC
CDR3aa: CASSLLPGTSETQYF
j_gene: TRBJ2-5
d_gene: -
v_gene: TRBV5-5
abundance: -

CDR3nt: TGTGCCAGTAGTATGACCTCTAGCTCAAATCAGCCCCAGCATTTT
CDR3aa: CASSMTSSSNQPQHF
j_gene: TRBJ1-5
d_gene: -
v_gene: TRBV19
abundance: many

CDR3nt: TGCGCCAGCAGCTTGGGCAGGGGAGGCGCAGATACGCAGTATTTT
CDR3aa: CASSLGRGGADTQYF
j_gene: TRBJ2-3
d_gene: -
v_gene: TRBV5-1
abundance: many

CDR3nt: TGCGCCAGCAGCTTGACCATTTCTTCCGGAAGGAACTTC
CDR3aa: CASSLTISSGRNF
j_gene: TRBJ2-7
d_gene: -
v_gene: TRBV5-1
abundance: many

CDR3nt: TGTGCCAGTAGGGCACTACCGGGAAAGTACAATGAGCAGTTCTTC
CDR3aa: CASRALPGKYNEQFF
j_gene: TRBJ2-1
d_gene: -
v_gene: TRBV19
abundance: -

CDR3nt: TGTGCCAGCAGCCAAGGACAGGATTATGGCTACACCTTC
CDR3aa: CASSQGQDYGYTF
j_gene: TRBJ1-2
d_gene: -
v_gene: TRBV4-2
abundance: many

CDR3nt: TGTGCCAGCAGCGTAGCTCTGGCGGGGAATGAGCAGTTCTTC
CDR3aa: CASSVALAGNEQFF
j_gene: TRBJ2-1
d_gene: -
v_gene: TRBV9
abundance: many

CDR3nt: TGTGCCAGCAGCTTTAGGGCTGGGGCCAACGTCCTGACTTTC
CDR3aa: CASSFRAGANVLTF
j_gene: TRBJ2-6
d_gene: -
v_gene: TRBV7-2
abundance: many

CDR3nt: TGTGCCACCAGTCGCGGACAGGTGAACACCGGGGAGCTGTTTTTT
CDR3aa: CATSRGQVNTGELFF
j_gene: TRBJ2-2
d_gene: TRBD1
v_gene: TRBV24-1
abundance: many

CDR3nt: TGTGCCAGCAGTTTAACGCCGGAGACCTACGAGCAGTACTTC
CDR3aa: CASSLTPETYEQYF
j_gene: TRBJ2-7
d_gene: -
v_gene: TRBV28
abundance: few

CDR3nt: TGCAGTGCTAGAGTCGGGAGTGAGTACGAGCAGTACTTC
CDR3aa: CSARVGSEYEQYF
j_gene: TRBJ2-7
d_gene: -
v_gene: TRBV20-1
abundance: many

CDR3nt: TGTGCCAGTAGTTGGGGATTGTCGGTCACTAATGAAAAACTGTTTTTT
CDR3aa: CASSWGLSVTNEKLFF
j_gene: TRBJ1-4
d_gene: -
v_gene: TRBV19
abundance: many

CDR3nt: TGTGCCAGCAGCTTGGGGGTTGACAGGGGGAACACTGAAGCTTTCTTT
CDR3aa: CASSLGVDRGNTEAFF
j_gene: TRBJ1-1
d_gene: TRBD1
v_gene: TRBV5-4
abundance: many

CDR3nt: TGCAGCGTTGAAGCTAGCGGGGAGGGGTTCTTC
CDR3aa: CSVEASGEGFF
j_gene: TRBJ2-1
d_gene: TRBD2
v_gene: TRBV29-1
abundance: many

CDR3nt: TGTGCCAGCAGACAACCGGGACAGGGGAACTATGGCTACACCTTC
CDR3aa: CASRQPGQGNYGYTF
j_gene: TRBJ1-2
d_gene: TRBD1
v_gene: TRBV6-2/TRBV6-3
abundance: many

CDR3nt: TGTGCCCCGGGGGCGCAAATGAGGGTAGCTTTCTTT
CDR3aa: CAPGAQMRVAFF
j_gene: TRBJ1-1
d_gene: -
v_gene: TRBV28
abundance: many

CDR3nt: TGCAGCGTTGTAGCGTGGGAGCAAGATACGCAGTATTTT
CDR3aa: CSVVAWEQDTQYF
j_gene: TRBJ2-3
d_gene: -
v_gene: TRBV29-1
abundance: many

CDR3nt: TGTGCCAGCAGCTTGGACGGAAATAGCAATCAGCCCCAGCATTTT
CDR3aa: CASSLDGNSNQPQHF
j_gene: TRBJ1-5
d_gene: -
v_gene: TRBV5-5
abundance: medium-sized

CDR3nt: TGTGCCAGCAGTTTCATAGGGGTCAGGCAGCCCCAGCATTTT
CDR3aa: CASSFIGVRQPQHF
j_gene: TRBJ1-5
d_gene: -
v_gene: TRBV28
abundance: many

CDR3nt: TGTGCCAGCAGTTTAATTGCCCCCGTGGAGCAGTACTTC
CDR3aa: CASSLIAPVEQYF
j_gene: TRBJ2-7
d_gene: -
v_gene: TRBV12-3/TRBV12-4
abundance: -

CDR3nt: TGCGCCAGCAGCTTGAGTGAGGGTCGGGAGACCCAGTACTTC
CDR3aa: CASSLSEGRETQYF
j_gene: TRBJ2-5
d_gene: -
v_gene: TRBV5-1
abundance: many

CDR3nt: TGTGCCAGCAGGACTAGCGGGAGGGCCAAGGAGACCCAGTACTTC
CDR3aa: CASRTSGRAKETQYF
j_gene: TRBJ2-5
d_gene: TRBD2
v_gene: TRBV7-9
abundance: -

CDR3nt: TGCGCCAGCAGCTTGGGGACTAGCGGGCCGAGCACAGATACGCAGTATTTT
CDR3aa: CASSLGTSGPSTDTQYF
j_gene: TRBJ2-3
d_gene: TRBD2
v_gene: TRBV5-1
abundance: few

CDR3nt: TGTGCCAGCGGGGGAGACGCCAGAAAGGGAAACGCTATAAGTAACTATGGCTACACCTTC
CDR3aa: CASGGDARKGNAISNYGYTF
j_gene: TRBJ1-2
d_gene: -
v_gene: TRBV3-1
abundance: many

CDR3nt: TGCAGTGCTAGTCGGCCCGATTATAATGAAAAACTGTTTTTT
CDR3aa: CSASRPDYNEKLFF
j_gene: TRBJ1-4
d_gene: -
v_gene: TRBV20-1
abundance: many

CDR3nt: TGTGCCAGCAGTTTGAGATGGAATAGCAATCAGCCCCAGCATTTT
CDR3aa: CASSLRWNSNQPQHF
j_gene: TRBJ1-5
d_gene: -
v_gene: TRBV27
abundance: -

CDR3nt: TGTGCCAGCAGCTTAATACAGGGCTACAATGAGCAGTTCTTC
CDR3aa: CASSLIQGYNEQFF
j_gene: TRBJ2-1
d_gene: -
v_gene: TRBV7-8
abundance: -